The 12 T cell receptor beta chains in this list originate from one sample, sequenced in a study of a mutant IDH1 vaccine in newly diagnosed glioma. The time point is: baseline, week 1 (first vaccination visit). Noted treatment: pre-vaccination baseline after standard-of-care therapy. Using immunoSEQ multiplex PCR, the repertoire was profiled, and TCRdb retains in-frame clones only, with some absent. The sample consists of about 68,000 clones, less than 85% of them appearing once. The source material was PBMCs, sampled from a glioma patient treated with radiotherapy, temozolomide or both. The receptor set was obtained from a man aged 45 to 65 with glioma.

The chain combines TRBV30 with TRBJ1-1; perhaps TRBD1 as D (6 bases). This CDR3 region has 14 residues. Germline lookup yields CDR1 GTSNPN and CDR2 SVGIG (reference sequence). Trimming stripped 8 bases from V and 5 bases from J, with 21 bases between. The chain's CDR3 is CAGGGGTRRTEAFF. In DNA, the CDR3 is TGTGCCGGAGGGGGGGGGACCCGGAGGACTGAAGCTTTCTTT.

The chain combines TRBV29-1 with TRBJ2-5; no definite D call. The CDR3 is 11 amino acids. Germline-derived CDR1 and CDR2 are SQVTM and ANQGSEA. V was clipped by 4 bases and J by 4 bases, with 7 bases between them. In DNA, the CDR3 is TGCAGCGTTGCGGGCCGAGAGACCCAGTACTTC. It specifies CSVAGRETQYF.

The chain employs TRBV5-6 and TRBJ2-5; D may be TRBD1 (6 bases). The germline V and J ends were trimmed by 7 bases and 4 bases, with 14 bases remaining between them. CDR3 length: 13 residues. CDR1 and CDR2 from the germline V gene are SGHDT and YYEEEE. The CDR3 DNA reads as TGTGCCAGCGCCAAAGGGGGACGAGAGACCCAGTACTTC. Translated, it gives CASAKGGRETQYF.

The rearrangement links TRBV18 to TRBJ1-1; no definite D call. The V end was cut by 6 bases, the J end by 3 bases, with 11 bases between. The CDR3 has 13 residues. Germline V gene data show CDR1 as KGHSH and CDR2 as LQKENI. For the CDR3, the DNA is TGTGCCAGCTCCATTCATCCCGACACTGAAGCTTTCTTT. It specifies CASSIHPDTEAFF. The whole variable domain, filled in from reference TRBV18 and TRBJ1-1, reads NAGVMQNPRHLVRRRGQEARLRCSPMKGHSHVYWYRQLPEEGLKFMVYLQKENIIDESGMPKERFSAEFPKEGPSILRIQQVVRGDSAAYFCASSIHPDTEAFFGQGTRLTVV.

The chain has TRBV7-9 and TRBJ2-5; unclear D gene. This CDR3 has 11 residues. V was cut by 1 base and J by 9 bases, with 6 bases left in between. From germline, CDR1 is SEHNR and CDR2 FQNEAQ (reference sequence). As DNA, the CDR3 is TGTGCCAGCAGCTTAGATGGGGCCCAGTACTTC. This sequence encodes CASSLDGAQYF. The full variable domain, with the rest looked up from reference TRBV7-9 and TRBJ2-5, is DTGVSQNPRHKITKRGQNVTFRCDPISEHNRLYWYRQTLGQGPEFLTYFQNEAQLEKSRLLSDRFSAERPKGSFSTLEIQRTEQGDSAMYLCASSLDGAQYFGPGTRLLVL.

The chain uses TRBV7-2 and TRBJ1-5, with D possibly being TRBD1 (5 bases). V was cut by 6 bases and J by 0 bases, with 12 bases left in between. Germline lookup yields CDR1 SGHTA and CDR2 FQGNSA. This CDR3 is 15 amino acids long. In DNA, the CDR3 is TGTGCCAGCAGACTGACAGCGTATAGCAATCAGCCCCAGCATTTT. Residues: CASRLTAYSNQPQHF. Complete variable domain (other parts from reference TRBV7-2 and TRBJ1-5): GAGVSQSPSNKVTEKGKDVELRCDPISGHTALYWYRQSLGQGLEFLIYFQGNSAPDKSGLPSDRFSAERTGGSVSTLTIQRTQQEDSAVYLCASRLTAYSNQPQHFGDGTRLSIL.

The V gene is TRBV30, the J gene TRBJ1-2, with D possibly matching TRBD1 (5 bases). Germline-derived CDR1 and CDR2 are GTSNPN and SVGIG (reference sequence). The ends were cut back, 1 base at V and 2 bases at J, with 17 bases in the middle. CDR3 length: 16 amino acids. CDR3 protein: CAWSAPKTGPNYGYTF. CDR3 nucleotide sequence: TGTGCCTGGAGTGCCCCTAAGACGGGACCCAACTATGGCTACACCTTC. Variable domain in full (rest from reference TRBV30 and TRBJ1-2): SQTIHQWPATLVQPVGSPLSLECTVEGTSNPNLYWYRQAAGRGLQLLFYSVGIGQISSEVPQNLSASRPQDRQFILSSKKLLLSDSGFYLCAWSAPKTGPNYGYTFGSGTRLTVV.

V usage is TRBV19 and J usage is TRBJ2-7, with 8 bases aligning to TRBD2. Germline lookup yields CDR1 LNHDA and CDR2 SQIVND (reference sequence). This CDR3 is 13 amino acids long. The CDR3 region has the DNA TGTGCTACCCGCCCAGCGGGGGTCTACGAGCAGTACTTC. This sequence encodes CATRPAGVYEQYF.

The genes are TRBV6-1 and TRBJ1-5; D ambiguous. Germline V gene data show CDR1 as MNHNS and CDR2 as SASEGT. V was pared by 6 bases and J by 0 bases, with 6 bases between. The CDR3 contains 13 residues. In nucleotides, the CDR3 is TGTGCCAGCAGGTGGGGTAGCAATCAGCCCCAGCATTTT. As protein: CASRWGSNQPQHF.

The chain joins TRBV5-1 to TRBJ2-5; tentatively, D is TRBD1 (6 bases). In germline, CDR1 is SGHRS, CDR2 YFSETQ. The CDR3 contains 16 residues. Trimming took off 0 bases at V and 2 bases at J, with 14 bases between the two ends. CDR3 amino acids: CASSLEGDRIQETQYF. For the CDR3, the DNA is TGCGCCAGCAGCTTGGAGGGGGACCGAATTCAAGAGACCCAGTACTTC.

The rearrangement uses TRBV28 and TRBJ2-5; D is unclear. The length of the CDR3 is 12 residues. Germline loops: CDR1 MDHEN, CDR2 SYDVKM. Trimming shortened V by 2 bases and J by 1 base, and 2 bases separated the two germline ends. The CDR3 bases are TGTGCCAGCAGTTTACGCCAAGAGACCCAGTACTTC. Translation gives CASSLRQETQYF.

V usage is TRBV5-6 and J usage is TRBJ1-4, with 7 bases fitting TRBD1. The CDR3 is 15 amino acids. V was pared by 2 bases and J by 7 bases, with 8 bases of the junction left unmatched. Germline CDR1 SGHDT, CDR2 YYEEEE. CDR3 nucleotides: TGTGCCAGCAGCTTCTACGAGGGGGCGGGTGAAAAACTGTTTTTT. Residues: CASSFYEGAGEKLFF.